This passage covers 9 T cell receptor beta chains from one sample sequenced in a study of T cell responses to AZD1222 COVID-19 vaccine. TCRdb's table, derived via immunoSEQ multiplex PCR, lists solely in-frame clones and lacks some. The top ten hold more than 1.5% of the sample, which has about 140,000 clones, 80% to 90% seen once. The source material was peripheral blood, sampled on day 0 of AZD1222 vaccination. The source of these receptors is an adult in good health.

The rearrangement uses TRBV15 and TRBJ2-7; unclear D gene. V shed 1 base and J shed 3 bases, with 13 bases lying between them. This CDR3 comprises 15 residues. Germline V gene data show CDR1 as LNHNV and CDR2 as YYDKDF (reference sequence). The CDR3 sequence is CATSRGLGQIYEQYF. CDR3 coding DNA: TGTGCCACCAGCAGAGGGCTCGGGCAGATCTACGAGCAGTACTTC.

The rearrangement links TRBV7-6 to TRBJ2-7; D may correspond to TRBD1 or TRBD2 (7 bases each). V lost 3 bases and J lost 3, with 12 bases in between. The CDR3 totals 14 residues. Germline CDR1 is SGHVS and CDR2 is FNYEAQ. The CDR3 sequence is CASSFRGGFYEQYF. The CDR3 DNA sequence: TGTGCCAGCAGCTTCAGGGGGGGGTTCTACGAGCAGTACTTC.

The rearrangement uses TRBV7-2 and TRBJ1-5; tentative D call: TRBD1 (5 bases). Trimming removed 0 bases at V and 0 bases at J, with 6 bases between. Germline V lookup: CDR1 SGHTA, CDR2 FQGNSA. The CDR3 runs to 15 residues. Here the CDR3 reads CASSLAQGSNQPQHF. CDR3 DNA: TGTGCCAGCAGCTTAGCTCAGGGTAGCAATCAGCCCCAGCATTTT.

The J gene is TRBJ1-5, the V gene TRBV30, with D unclear. CDR3 size: 13 residues. Germline V gene sequence: CDR1 GTSNPN, CDR2 SVGIG (reference sequence). V lost 2 bases, J lost 3 bases, and 8 bases lay in between. This CDR3 reads CAWSRSSNQPQHF. DNA for the CDR3: TGTGCCTGGAGTCGGAGTTCCAATCAGCCCCAGCATTTT.

The gene calls are TRBV19 and TRBJ1-3; no reliable D call. Trimming shortened V by 7 bases and J by 2 bases, and 18 bases separated the two germline ends. CDR1 is LNHDA, CDR2 SQIVND, per germline (reference sequence). The CDR3 spans 16 residues. The CDR3 is CASTTLTRGAGNTIYF. The CDR3 DNA sequence: TGTGCCAGTACCACCCTCACCCGGGGTGCTGGAAACACCATATATTTT.

V usage is TRBV18 and J usage is TRBJ2-1, with a possible D match to TRBD2 (6 bases). The CDR3 covers 16 residues. With 3 bases removed from V and 9 bases from J, the gap between germline ends came to 21 bases. From germline, CDR1 is KGHSH and CDR2 LQKENI. The CDR3 DNA follows: TGTGCCAGCTCACCTTCTTCGACTAGAGCGGGCGGTGAGCAGTTCTTC. Amino acids: CASSPSSTRAGGEQFF.

The DNA for the CDR3 is TGTGCCAGCTTCTATGGGGGAGGGAACACTGAAGCTTTCTTT. Amino acids: CASFYGGGNTEAFF. J is TRBJ1-1 and V is TRBV2; weak D call: TRBD1 (5 bases). This CDR3 contains 14 residues. The V end was cut by 8 bases, the J end by 1 base, with 14 bases between. Germline V gene sequence: CDR1 SNHLY, CDR2 FYNNEI.

The sample holds a few counts of this clone. V usage is TRBV2 and J usage is TRBJ2-2; maybe TRBD1 (5 bases). The germline V gene encodes CDR1 SNHLY and CDR2 FYNNEI. This CDR3 region has 15 residues. The germline V and J ends were trimmed by 4 bases and 5 bases, with 14 bases remaining between them. CDR3 coding DNA: TGTGCCAGCAGTGTCTTGTACAGGCAAACCGGGGAGCTGTTTTTT. Its protein product is CASSVLYRQTGELFF.

This clone was counted a few times. The J gene is TRBJ1-2, the V gene TRBV27; D not resolved. The germline CDR1 and CDR2 sequences are MNHEY and SMNVEV (reference sequence). There are 12 residues in the CDR3. V lost 4 bases and J lost 6, with 9 bases in between. The CDR3 sequence: CASSSLGHGYTF. DNA of the CDR3: TGTGCCAGCAGTTCTTTAGGGCATGGCTACACCTTC.